These 16 T cell receptor beta chains were sequenced from one sample in a study of cytomegalovirus exposure and HLA in healthy donors. Primers for the PCR totalled 60 Vbeta and 13 Jbeta. TCRdb's copy holds only in-frame clones and misses some; the assay was immunoSEQ multiplex PCR. The sample consists of 93,000 or so clones, roughly 79% of them appearing once. Sequencing was performed on PBMCs. These receptors all come from a man in his fifties in good health and CMV-seropositive.

V gene TRBV5-6 combines with J gene TRBJ2-3, with a possible D match to TRBD2 (6 bases). CDR3 length: 14 residues. V shed 2 bases and J shed 0 bases, with 7 bases lying between them. CDR1 is SGHDT and CDR2 is YYEEEE in the germline V gene. As DNA, the CDR3 is TGTGCCAGCAGCTTTGGGAGGAGCACAGATACGCAGTATTTT. Translation gives CASSFGRSTDTQYF.

The V call is TRBV2, the J call TRBJ2-7; possible D gene TRBD1, 6 bases. V lost 7 bases to trimming and J lost 3 bases, with 13 bases between them. Germline CDR1 SNHLY, CDR2 FYNNEI. The CDR3 extends over 13 amino acids. CDR3 DNA: TGTGCCAGCAACGCCGACAGGTTCTACGAGCAGTACTTC. Protein: CASNADRFYEQYF.

The rearrangement joins TRBV5-1 to TRBJ2-5, with TRBD1 matching 7 bases. The J call could be wrong; TRBJ2-7 is a better fit for the DNA end. Germline CDR1 is SGHRS and CDR2 is YFSETQ. The CDR3 totals 14 residues. CDR3 nucleotides: TGCGCCAGCAGCTCCGGGACAGAGTTTACCGAGCAGTACTTC. Translation gives CASSSGTEFTEQYF.

This clone was seen a handful of times. V and J are TRBV29-1 and TRBJ2-5, with D perhaps matching TRBD1 (6 bases). CDR1 SQVTM and CDR2 ANQGSEA come from the germline V gene. The CDR3 has 12 residues. Deletions cut 8 bases from V and 3 bases from J, with 13 bases between. The CDR3 DNA reads TGCAGCACGACAGGAAATGAAGAGACCCAGTACTTC. Protein sequence: CSTTGNEETQYF.

The V gene is TRBV5-1, the J gene TRBJ2-5, with 14 bases lining up with TRBD2. The CDR3 sequence is 17 residues long. V shed 4 bases, J shed 4 bases, and the junction held 9 bases outside the gene matches. Germline V CDR1 and CDR2: SGHRS, YFSETQ. The CDR3 loop reads CASSPFGTSGSGETQYF. CDR3 bases: TGCGCCAGCAGCCCCTTTGGGACTAGCGGGAGCGGAGAGACCCAGTACTTC. Full variable domain (rest looked up from reference TRBV5-1 and TRBJ2-5): KAGVTQTPRYLIKTRGQQVTLSCSPISGHRSVSWYQQTPGQGLQFLFEYFSETQRNKGNFPGRFSGRQFSNSRSEMNVSTLELGDSALYLCASSPFGTSGSGETQYFGPGTRLLVL.

This rearrangement joins TRBV6-5 to TRBJ2-1, with 8 bases aligning to TRBD2. This CDR3 spans 15 amino acids. Germline lookup yields CDR1 MNHEY and CDR2 SVGAGI. Trimming removed 7 bases from V and 0 bases from J; junction bases left unmatched: 5. The CDR3, as DNA: TGTGCCAGCACCAATAGCGGGAACTCCTACAATGAGCAGTTCTTC. This sequence encodes CASTNSGNSYNEQFF.

In DNA, the CDR3 is TGTGCCAGCAGCTTTCTAGCGGGAGGATCAGATACGCAGTATTTT. Amino acids: CASSFLAGGSDTQYF. The chain is built from TRBV7-9 and TRBJ2-3; TRBD2 aligns across 11 bases. Germline V gene sequence: CDR1 SEHNR, CDR2 FQNEAQ (reference sequence). With V trimmed by 3 bases and J by 4 bases, 3 bases remained unmatched. The CDR3 is made up of 15 amino acids.

A remark on this clone: The germline gene is not matched at one end of the junction; a read error may be the cause. The V call is TRBV7-9, the J call TRBJ1-1; D uncertain. The CDR3 is 12 amino acids. Per the germline V gene, CDR1 is SEHNR and CDR2 is FQNEAQ (reference sequence). The chain's CDR3 is CSSSFAGTEAFF. The CDR3 DNA is TGTTCCAGCAGCTTCGCCGGGACTGAAGCTTTCTTT.

This clone turned up a few times. The rearrangement uses TRBV18 and TRBJ2-2, with 9 bases identical to TRBD2. The CDR3 runs to 13 residues. V lost 6 bases to trimming and J lost 7 bases; unmatched junction nucleotides: 3. Germline-derived CDR1 and CDR2 are KGHSH and LQKENI. CDR3 DNA sequence: TGTGCCAGCTCTAGCGGGAGTATCGGGGAGCTGTTTTTT. Its translation is CASSSGSIGELFF.

The rearrangement links TRBV19 to TRBJ2-2; 13 bases match TRBD2. Germline loops: CDR1 LNHDA, CDR2 SQIVND (reference sequence). The CDR3 length is 18 residues. V trimming: 4 bases; J trimming: 7 bases; junction bases outside the gene matches: 12. Written as DNA, the CDR3 is TGTGCCAGTAGTACTCCCCGGACTAGCGGGAGCAGGGGCGGGGAGCTGTTTTTT. Amino acids: CASSTPRTSGSRGGELFF. The whole variable domain, remainder taken from reference TRBV19 and TRBJ2-2, is DGGITQSPKYLFRKEGQNVTLSCEQNLNHDAMYWYRQDPGQGLRLIYYSQIVNDFQKGDIAEGYSVSREKKESFPLTVTSAQKNPTAFYLCASSTPRTSGSRGGELFFGEGSRLTVL.

The V and J genes are TRBV10-3 and TRBJ2-3, with TRBD2 as a possible D gene (5 bases). V was cut by 6 bases and J by 3 bases, with 10 bases left in between. CDR1 is ENHRY and CDR2 is SYGVKD in the germline V gene. The CDR3 spans 13 residues. The CDR3 spells CAIRGAVTDTQYF. CDR3 nucleotides: TGTGCCATCAGAGGAGCGGTAACAGATACGCAGTATTTT.

This clone was detected only a few times. The chain joins TRBV7-9 to TRBJ2-1; tentatively, D is TRBD2 (6 bases). The CDR3 totals 15 residues. The ends were cut back, 5 bases at V and 4 bases at J, with 15 bases in the middle. CDR1 and CDR2 (germline): SEHNR, FQNEAQ (reference sequence). The CDR3 nucleotides are TGTGCCAGCAGCGAGCGGGCTGTTGGGTACAATGAGCAGTTCTTC. Translated: CASSERAVGYNEQFF.

The chain employs TRBV27 and TRBJ2-1; 7 positions agree with TRBD1. The CDR3 sequence is 15 residues long. The ends lost 1 base at V and 6 bases at J; junction bases unmatched: 6. CDR1 and CDR2 (germline): MNHEY, SMNVEV (reference sequence). CDR3 region: CASSLLLGQPNEQFF. The CDR3 coding sequence is TGTGCCAGCAGTTTATTGTTGGGACAGCCCAATGAGCAGTTCTTC.

This rearrangement joins TRBV27 to TRBJ2-7, with 7 bases aligning to TRBD2. This CDR3 has 18 residues. Looked up from germline, CDR1 is MNHEY and CDR2 is SMNVEV (reference sequence). Trimming removed 5 bases from V and 3 bases from J; junction bases left unmatched: 19. As DNA, the CDR3 is TGTGCCAGCAGTGCCGCTCGGGGTTTACTAGCGAGAGACTACGAGCAGTACTTC. This encodes CASSAARGLLARDYEQYF.

V usage is TRBV5-5 and J usage is TRBJ2-1; 7 nucleotides match TRBD1. V lost 1 base and J lost 6; bases outside the gene matches: 7. From germline, CDR1 is SGHKS and CDR2 YYEKEE (reference sequence). The CDR3 is 15 amino acids. This CDR3 is CASSLWAGQVNEQFF. DNA for the CDR3: TGTGCCAGCAGCTTGTGGGCTGGACAGGTCAATGAGCAGTTCTTC.

The chain's CDR3 is CASSLEQGIYEQYF. The DNA for the CDR3 is TGTGCCAGCAGCTTAGAACAGGGGATCTACGAGCAGTACTTC. This chain connects TRBV7-8 to TRBJ2-7; 7 positions match TRBD1. Per the germline V gene, CDR1 is SGHVS and CDR2 is FQNEAQ. The ends lost 1 base at V and 3 bases at J; junction bases unmatched: 3. This CDR3 region has 14 residues.